This entry lists 2 T cell receptor beta chains sequenced from one sample in a study of blood T cell repertoires in COVID-19. Sequencing used immunoSEQ multiplex PCR; TCRdb keeps in-frame clones, though not all of them. The profile covers roughly 56,000 clones, with 85% appearing a single time and 5% to 5.5% taken by the ten largest. Sequencing was performed on peripheral blood. These receptors all stem from a man aged 70 or older with acute or convalescent COVID-19.

The V gene is TRBV28, the J gene TRBJ2-1; TRBD2 matches at 7 bases. The germline V gene has CDR1 MDHEN and CDR2 SYDVKM. There are 17 residues in the CDR3. Trimming took 4 bases from V and 0 from J; bases not matched to a gene: 9. CDR3 bases: TGTGCCAGCAGTTCACCCATCCCTAGCGGCTCCTACAATGAGCAGTTCTTC. This gives the protein CASSSPIPSGSYNEQFF.

The CDR3 sequence is CASSNSDDRGWEDTEAFF. The CDR3 DNA sequence: TGTGCCAGCAGTAACTCAGACGACAGGGGATGGGAGGACACTGAAGCTTTCTTT. The chain employs TRBV25-1 and TRBJ1-1, with 8 bases identical to TRBD1. This CDR3 spans 18 amino acids. In germline, CDR1 is MGHDK, CDR2 SYGVNS. With V trimmed by 5 bases and J by 3 bases, 17 bases remained unmatched.